These 30 T cell receptor beta chains were all obtained from the same sample, sequenced in a study of blood T cell repertoires in COVID-19. Method: immunoSEQ multiplex PCR; TCRdb's copy keeps in-frame clones and lacks some. The table records roughly 140,000 clones, roughly nine tenths of them present only once. Specimen: peripheral blood. These receptors all come from a woman in her sixties or seventies with active or convalescent COVID-19.

The chain links TRBV6-5 to TRBJ1-2, with 12 positions matching TRBD1. Germline CDR1 MNHEY, CDR2 SVGAGI. V shed 8 bases, J shed 4 bases, and the junction held 2 bases outside the gene matches. There are 13 residues in the CDR3. Here the CDR3 reads CASGGQGAYGYTF. In DNA form, the CDR3 reads TGTGCCAGCGGGGGACAGGGGGCCTATGGCTACACCTTC.

V gene TRBV12-3 or TRBV12-4 combines with J gene TRBJ1-1; perhaps TRBD1 as D (5 bases). V was cut by 8 bases and J by 4 bases, with 14 bases left in between. This CDR3 comprises 13 residues. The CDR3 loop is CASGEGKATEAFF. Here the CDR3 DNA reads TGTGCCAGCGGGGAGGGGAAGGCCACTGAAGCTTTCTTT.

This clone appeared a few times. The J gene is TRBJ1-1, the V gene TRBV4-3; 7 bases fit TRBD1. Looked up from germline, CDR1 is LGHNA and CDR2 is YSLEER. J was trimmed by 8 bases and V by 4 bases; bases with no gene match: 7. The CDR3 loop spans 13 amino acids. The CDR3 nucleotides read TGCGCCAGCAGCCGTGGGACAGCCGGGGAAGCTTTCTTT. Translating it yields CASSRGTAGEAFF.

A remark on this clone: An end of the junction does not agree with germline; a read error may underlie this. The chain recombines TRBV7-7 with TRBJ2-2; TRBD1 is a possible D gene (6 bases). There are 15 residues in the CDR3. The germline V gene encodes CDR1 SSHAT and CDR2 FNYEAQ (reference sequence). The CDR3 spells CASSWGTTGTGELFF. The DNA of the CDR3 is TGTGCTAGCAGCTGGGGGACAACGGGCACCGGGGAGCTGTTTTTT.

As to this clone: The junction departs from the called germline gene at one end, perhaps through a read error. The rearrangement joins TRBV7-8 to TRBJ1-2; D is unclear. Germline-derived CDR1 and CDR2 are SGHVS and FQNEAQ. The CDR3 consists of 13 residues. The CDR3 DNA follows: TGTACCAGCAGTCAATCCGTACAGACGGGCTACACCTTC. It translates to CTSSQSVQTGYTF.

This clone was seen only once. The chain uses TRBV5-5 and TRBJ2-1; TRBD2 matches 12 bases. CDR3 length: 15 residues. V gave up 7 bases and J gave up 3 bases; unmatched junction bases: 5. Germline V gene lookup returns CDR1 SGHKS and CDR2 YYEKEE (reference sequence). The CDR3 sequence: CASSASGGVYNEQFF. CDR3 bases: TGTGCCAGCTCCGCTAGCGGGGGGGTCTACAATGAGCAGTTCTTC.

The chain employs TRBV6-5 and TRBJ1-1; 7 bases line up with TRBD1. Germline V lookup: CDR1 MNHEY, CDR2 SVGAGI. This CDR3 is built from 13 residues. Trimming removed 6 bases from V and 3 bases from J; junction bases left unmatched: 4. CDR3 amino acids: CASSSQGDTEAFF. DNA for the CDR3: TGTGCCAGCAGCTCGCAGGGGGACACTGAAGCTTTCTTT.

The chain has TRBV29-1 and TRBJ1-2, with 11 positions matching TRBD1. V shed 2 bases and J 2 bases; nucleotides not matched to a gene: 7. CDR1 is SQVTM, CDR2 ANQGSEA, per germline. The CDR3 loop spans 16 amino acids. DNA for the CDR3: TGCAGCGTTGAACGGGGACAGGGGGTCGGAAACTATGGCTACACCTTC. This codes for CSVERGQGVGNYGYTF.

This clone was counted a few times. The chain combines TRBV6-6 with TRBJ2-5; TRBD1 matches at 10 bases. The germline gives CDR1 MNHNY, CDR2 SVGAGI (reference sequence). Trimming cost V 6 bases and J 2 bases; bases outside gene matches: 9. The CDR3 spans 16 residues. Here the CDR3 reads CASSPGQGGRQETQYF. CDR3 nucleotides: TGTGCCAGCAGCCCTGGACAGGGGGGAAGGCAAGAGACCCAGTACTTC.

The chain combines TRBV12-3 or TRBV12-4 with TRBJ1-6; a weak D match, TRBD1 (6 bases). CDR3 size: 12 residues. Trimming shortened V by 6 bases and J by 13 bases, and 13 bases separated the two germline ends. The CDR3 DNA reads TGTGCCAGCAGCGCAGGGGAAGGGCCCCTCCACTTT. It specifies CASSAGEGPLHF.

The chain combines TRBV6-4 with TRBJ1-2; 10 bases fit TRBD1. Germline values: CDR1 MRHNA, CDR2 SNTAGT. V shed 2 bases, J shed 7 bases, and the junction held 1 base outside the gene matches. The CDR3 runs to 13 residues. The CDR3 protein is CASSDGQGGGYTF. CDR3 nucleotide sequence: TGTGCCAGCAGTGACGGACAGGGGGGTGGCTACACCTTC.

This chain uses TRBV5-6 with TRBJ2-4, with a weak D call TRBD2 (5 bases). CDR1 is SGHDT and CDR2 is YYEEEE in the germline V gene. Trimming took 4 bases from V and 6 from J, leaving 11 bases between them. This CDR3 contains 13 residues. CDR3: CASSDLTRNIQYF. DNA for the CDR3: TGTGCCAGCAGCGATTTAACTAGAAACATTCAGTACTTC.

V and J are TRBV7-2 and TRBJ1-6; 9 bases are shared with TRBD1. Germline V lookup: CDR1 SGHTA, CDR2 FQGNSA. The trim removed 5 bases at V and 9 bases at J, leaving 5 bases unmatched. This CDR3 is built from 14 residues. The CDR3 is CASSPTGGGSPLHF. The CDR3 DNA follows: TGTGCCAGCAGCCCGACAGGGGGGGGTTCACCCCTCCACTTT.

The V call is TRBV4-3, the J call TRBJ1-6; TRBD1 might be the D (6 bases). V was trimmed by 8 bases and J by 13 bases, leaving 18 bases between them. The CDR3 is 13 amino acids. Looked up from germline, CDR1 is LGHNA and CDR2 is YSLEER. Here the CDR3 DNA reads TGCGCCAGCTCAATCCGCAGGGGAGCTCCCCTCCACTTT. Amino acids: CASSIRRGAPLHF.

This clone showed up just once. This chain uses TRBV18 with TRBJ1-4; 7 positions agree with TRBD1. This CDR3 region has 11 residues. Germline V gene data show CDR1 as KGHSH and CDR2 as LQKENI. V shed 2 bases, J shed 15 bases, and the junction held 3 bases outside the gene matches. CDR3 residues: CASSPGTEMFF. The CDR3 DNA is TGTGCCAGCTCACCAGGGACAGAGATGTTTTTT.

The gene calls are TRBV6-5 and TRBJ2-3; D perhaps matches TRBD1 (5 bases). V was shortened by 8 bases and J by 5 bases, with 20 bases between the two germline ends. This CDR3 is 15 amino acids long. The germline V gene encodes CDR1 MNHEY and CDR2 SVGAGI. CDR3 loop: CASSSLGQGIDTQYF. In DNA form, the CDR3 reads TGTGCCAGCTCGTCATTGGGGCAGGGTATAGATACGCAGTATTTT.

The V and J genes are TRBV7-8 and TRBJ1-1; the match to TRBD1 covers 12 bases. V shed 4 bases and J 0 bases; nucleotides not matched to a gene: 3. This CDR3 is built from 16 residues. CDR1 and CDR2 from the germline V gene are SGHVS and FQNEAQ. CDR3 in amino acids: CASSSRDRGLNTEAFF. CDR3 nucleotides: TGTGCCAGCAGCTCGAGGGACAGGGGGCTGAACACTGAAGCTTTCTTT.

The gene calls are TRBV19 and TRBJ1-5; the match to TRBD1 covers 9 bases. The CDR3 runs to 15 residues. V dropped 10 bases and J dropped 7; count of bases not matched to a gene: 14. CDR1 is LNHDA and CDR2 is SQIVND in the germline V gene (reference sequence). CDR3 sequence reads: CATTKLQGTGQPQHF. The CDR3 DNA is TGTGCCACTACTAAACTTCAGGGGACAGGGCAGCCCCAGCATTTT.

The chain links TRBV18 to TRBJ2-5; D is ambiguous. The CDR3 runs 13 residues. Trimming shortened V by 0 bases and J by 6 bases, and 8 bases separated the two germline ends. CDR1 KGHSH and CDR2 LQKENI come from the germline V gene. This CDR3 is CASSPPIAKTQYF. CDR3 DNA: TGTGCCAGCTCACCACCCATAGCCAAGACCCAGTACTTC. Drawing the rest from reference TRBV18 and TRBJ2-5, the complete variable domain is NAGVMQNPRHLVRRRGQEARLRCSPMKGHSHVYWYRQLPEEGLKFMVYLQKENIIDESGMPKERFSAEFPKEGPSILRIQQVVRGDSAAYFCASSPPIAKTQYFGPGTRLLVL.

This clone was picked up one time. This chain joins TRBV10-3 and TRBJ1-6; 9 bases agree with TRBD1. This CDR3 spans 15 amino acids. J was trimmed by 6 bases and V by 5 bases; bases with no gene match: 5. The V gene's germline CDR1 is ENHRY and CDR2 SYGVKD. The CDR3 bases are TGTGCCATCAGTAGGGACAGGGACGGTAATTCACCCCTCCACTTT. Translating gives CAISRDRDGNSPLHF.

The count of this clone is one. The chain joins TRBV4-3 to TRBJ2-7; 11 positions agree with TRBD2. Germline CDR1 is LGHNA and CDR2 is YSLEER. The J segment lost 3 bases and the V segment lost 3 bases, leaving 13 bases of the junction unmatched. This CDR3 spans 18 amino acids. In DNA, the CDR3 is TGCGCCAGCAGCCAGCCTGAGGGGCTAGCGGGGGGCCACTACGAGCAGTACTTC. Its translation is CASSQPEGLAGGHYEQYF.

The CDR3 nucleotides read TGTGCCAGCAGCAAAGAGAGGGGACAGGGTAACTATGGCTACACCTTC. Protein sequence: CASSKERGQGNYGYTF. The chain recombines TRBV21-1 with TRBJ1-2; TRBD1, as called in the table, went unchecked against the DNA. TRBV21-1 constitutes a pseudogene. This CDR3 contains 16 residues.

V is TRBV6-6 and J is TRBJ2-7; 9 bases match TRBD1. CDR1 is MNHNY, CDR2 SVGAGI, per germline (reference sequence). Unmatched junction bases numbered 7, after V lost 5 bases and J lost 2 bases. This CDR3 region has 15 residues. CDR3 nucleotides: TGTGCCAGCAGTCCCGGGACAGGGAAACCCTACGAGCAGTACTTC. This gives the protein CASSPGTGKPYEQYF.

The rearrangement uses TRBV6-5 and TRBJ1-1; no reliable D call. Germline CDR1 is MNHEY and CDR2 is SVGAGI. V gave up 7 bases and J gave up 10 bases, with 16 bases separating them. This CDR3 contains 12 residues. The DNA of the CDR3 is TGTGCCAGCACAAGCGGGTCGGGCGCAGCTTTCTTT. As protein: CASTSGSGAAFF.

CDR3 loop: CASSSAYWRGGRPPKYNEQFF. The CDR3, as DNA: TGTGCCAGCAGTTCCGCCTATTGGCGGGGGGGACGTCCCCCCAAATACAATGAGCAGTTCTTC. J is TRBJ2-1 and V is TRBV27, with 9 bases that match TRBD2. CDR3 length: 21 residues. The V and J ends lost 4 bases and 4 bases, in that order; junction bases with no gene match: 23. Germline lookup yields CDR1 MNHEY and CDR2 SMNVEV (reference sequence).

The V call is TRBV6-2 or TRBV6-3, the J call TRBJ1-4; D possibly corresponds to TRBD1 (6 bases). There are 13 residues in the CDR3. Per germline, CDR1 MNHEY and CDR2 SVGEGT. V lost 4 bases and J lost 8, with 11 bases in between. This chain's CDR3 is CASSSYRDEKLFF. The CDR3 region has the DNA TGTGCCAGCAGTTCCTACAGGGACGAAAAACTGTTTTTT.

This chain links TRBV5-1 with TRBJ1-3, with 8 bases matching TRBD1. V was pared by 1 base and J by 1 base, with 1 base of the junction left unmatched. The CDR3 totals 15 residues. Germline CDR1 SGHRS, CDR2 YFSETQ. Written as DNA, the CDR3 is TGCGCCAGCAGCTTGCAGGGGGCGTCTGGAAACACCATATATTTT. This sequence encodes CASSLQGASGNTIYF.

The chain employs TRBV7-3 and TRBJ2-7; 13 nucleotides line up with TRBD2. The length of the CDR3 is 13 residues. Losses at the gene ends were 6 bases for V and 12 bases for J; bases not matched to a gene: 8. CDR1 is SGHTA, CDR2 FQGTGA, per germline. The CDR3, as DNA: TGTGCCAGCAGTGGACTAGCGGGGGAAATCCTGTACTTC. It encodes CASSGLAGEILYF.

The rearrangement joins TRBV11-2 to TRBJ2-5; perhaps TRBD2 as D (7 bases). This CDR3 has 13 residues. The ends were cut back, 3 bases at V and 5 bases at J, with 10 bases in the middle. Germline CDR1 and CDR2: SGHAT and FQNNGV. This chain's CDR3 is CASSLGGAETQYF. The DNA of the CDR3 is TGTGCCAGCAGCTTGGGGGGGGCGGAGACCCAGTACTTC.

The V and J genes are TRBV5-5 and TRBJ2-1, with D perhaps matching TRBD1 (5 bases). Per germline, CDR1 SGHKS and CDR2 YYEKEE (reference sequence). V was pared by 2 bases and J by 6 bases, with 12 bases between. The CDR3 is 14 residues long. CDR3 DNA: TGTGCCAGCAGCTTTCAAGGGGATAGCAATGAGCAGTTCTTC. Translation gives CASSFQGDSNEQFF.